These T cell receptor beta chains were read from a single sample in a study of T cells in Graves' hyperthyroidism and ophthalmopathy. TCRdb processed the multiplex PCR reads anew with MiXCR; each CDR3 protein has one entry. Of 400,000 to 600,000 distinct CDR3 sequences in the sample, about 16% were seen once. The specimen was blood. These receptors came from a woman in her twenties or thirties with Graves' ophthalmopathy. The CDR3 runs from the conserved cysteine through the conserved F or W. D genes are given only for firm matches. Only part of the rows carry a size: once, few, many, or a class if the clone is expanded.

clone_size j_call v_call d_call cdr3_nt cdr3_aa
- TRBJ2-1 TRBV4-1 - TGCGCCAGCAGCCAAGAATTGACCCGGAGCAATGAGCAGTTCTTC CASSQELTRSNEQFF
- TRBJ2-7 TRBV7-3 - TGTGCCAGCAGCTTAACGGGCGGGCCCGCCTACGAGCAGTACTTC CASSLTGGPAYEQYF
- TRBJ2-7 TRBV6-5 - TGTGCCAGCAGTTACTCGAGACCAAACTACGAGCAGTACTTC CASSYSRPNYEQYF
many TRBJ2-6 TRBV27 - TGTGCCAGCAGTTTAACGAGCTCTGGGGCCAACGTCCTGACTTTC CASSLTSSGANVLTF
many TRBJ1-1 TRBV27 - TGTGCCAGCAGCCGAAAGGTGAACACTGAAGCTTTCTTT CASSRKVNTEAFF
- TRBJ2-5 TRBV18 TRBD2 TGTGCCAGCTCACCAGGGACTAGAGCTTTTGGGGAGACCCAGTACTTC CASSPGTRAFGETQYF
- TRBJ2-2 TRBV12-3/TRBV12-4 TRBD2 TGTGCCAGCCTAGCGGGAGTTCCCGGGGAGCTGTTTTTT CASLAGVPGELFF
many TRBJ2-4 TRBV11-2 - TGTGCCAGCAGCCCGGGAACAAGACACGGCCTAGCCAAAAACATTCAGTACTTC CASSPGTRHGLAKNIQYF
- TRBJ2-7 TRBV6-1 TRBD2 TGTGCCAGCAGCCCCGTGGGCGGGAGACCCTACGAGCAGTACTTC CASSPVGGRPYEQYF
many TRBJ1-6 TRBV3-1 TRBD1 TGTGCCAGCAGGGACGGGACAGGGAATTCACCCCTCCACTTT CASRDGTGNSPLHF
- TRBJ1-5 TRBV28 - TGTGCCAGCAGTCCGCGTTTGCAGCCCCAGCATTTT CASSPRLQPQHF
many TRBJ2-1 TRBV7-2 - TGTGCCAGCAGCTTAGTCCGGGACCCCGGTCGCAATGAGCAGTTCTTC CASSLVRDPGRNEQFF
many TRBJ2-5 TRBV12-3/TRBV12-4 TRBD1 TGTGCCAGCAGTTTGATGTTAGGGACAGGGGCAGGAGAGACCCAGTACTTC CASSLMLGTGAGETQYF
few TRBJ2-7 TRBV15 - TGTGCCACCAGCAGAGAGAGGGCCCGTTTTCTCTACGAGCAGTACTTC CATSRERARFLYEQYF
few TRBJ1-2 TRBV5-1 - TGCGCCAGCAGACTAGAGGAACGGGTGATTTATGGCTACACCTTC CASRLEERVIYGYTF
many TRBJ2-5 TRBV7-2 - TGTGCCAGCAGCTTGACGGAAGAGACCCAGTACTTC CASSLTEETQYF
few TRBJ2-3 TRBV6-2/TRBV6-3 - TGTGCCAGCAGCCACCAAACAGATACGCAGTATTTT CASSHQTDTQYF
many TRBJ2-7 TRBV6-2/TRBV6-3 - TGTGCCAGCAGTTACTCGACTCGTATTTCCTCCTACGAGCAGTACTTC CASSYSTRISSYEQYF
many TRBJ1-1 TRBV20-1 - TGCAGTGCTAGAGTCCCAGGGGACACTGAAGCTTTCTTT CSARVPGDTEAFF
many TRBJ1-5 TRBV7-2 - TGTGCCAGCAGCTTAGCTTGGGTTAGCAATCAGCCCCAGCATTTT CASSLAWVSNQPQHF
many TRBJ1-5 TRBV7-2 - TGTGCCAGCAGCTTAGACAGGGCTAGCAATCAGCCCCAGCATTTT CASSLDRASNQPQHF
few TRBJ2-6 TRBV20-1 - TGCAGTGCTACGGGCAGGCACTCTGGGGCCAACGTCCTGACTTTC CSATGRHSGANVLTF
many TRBJ2-5 TRBV28 - TGTGCCAGCAGTTTGCCGACGGGGCAAGAGACCCAGTACTTC CASSLPTGQETQYF
many TRBJ1-1 TRBV7-3 - TGTGCCAGCAGCTTATTCCCGAACACTGAAGCTTTCTTT CASSLFPNTEAFF
few TRBJ2-7 TRBV29-1 TRBD2 TGCAGCGCTTGGACTAGCGGGAGCTCCTACGAGCAGTACTTC CSAWTSGSSYEQYF
many TRBJ1-1 TRBV5-1 - TGCGCCAGCAGCCTGACACCGGCAGGGACTGAAGCTTTCTTT CASSLTPAGTEAFF
- TRBJ2-1 TRBV29-1 TRBD2 TGCAGCGCCGACGACGCGGTTAGCGGGTCCTTTCGCAATGAGCAGCTCTTC CSADDAVSGSFRNEQLF
few TRBJ2-1 TRBV6-1 - TGTGCCAGCAGTGAGGGGCGGAGTGAGCAGTTCTTC CASSEGRSEQFF
many TRBJ2-1 TRBV6-2/TRBV6-3 - TGTGCCAGCACTACCCCAGGATCCGGGCAGTTCTTC CASTTPGSGQFF
few TRBJ1-1 TRBV4-1 TRBD1 TGCGCCAGCAGCCACCAACAGGGGGGGAACACTGAAGCTTTCTTT CASSHQQGGNTEAFF
- TRBJ2-1 TRBV9 - TGTGCCAGCAGCGTAGAAGAGGGGGGCTATCCCCATACCCTCTACAATGAGCAGTTCTTC CASSVEEGGYPHTLYNEQFF
many TRBJ2-7 TRBV20-1 TRBD1 TGCAGTGCTAGCTGGGGACAGGGGGCCTACGAGCAGTACTTC CSASWGQGAYEQYF
many TRBJ2-1 TRBV20-1 TRBD1 TGCAGTGCCCGGGACAGGCGAGAGGAGCAGTTCTTC CSARDRREEQFF
many TRBJ2-7 TRBV7-8 TRBD2 TGTGCCAGCAGCTTATTAGCTAGCGGGAGCTCCTACGAGCAGTACTTC CASSLLASGSSYEQYF
many TRBJ1-1 TRBV5-1 - TGCGCCAGCAGCATCGGACAGTTGAACACTGAAGCTTTCTTT CASSIGQLNTEAFF
many TRBJ2-3 TRBV28 - TGTGCCAGCAGTTTTAGAGGAAATACGCAGTATTTT CASSFRGNTQYF
many TRBJ2-7 TRBV2 - TGTGCCAGCAGGGTGAGCTACTACGAGCAGTACTTC CASRVSYYEQYF
many TRBJ2-3 TRBV5-1 - TGCGCCAGCAGCTTGCTGGGGATGACAGATACGCAGTATTTT CASSLLGMTDTQYF
many TRBJ2-7 TRBV28 TRBD1 TGTGCCAGCAGTTCTACAGGGGAGAACTACGAGCAGTACTTC CASSSTGENYEQYF
- TRBJ2-2 TRBV30 - TGTGCCTGGAGTGACCCCCGGGTACCCGGGGAGCTGTTTTTT CAWSDPRVPGELFF
few TRBJ1-2 TRBV6-5 TRBD1 TGTGCCAGCAGTTACCGGGACAGGGGCTTCTATGGCTACACCTTC CASSYRDRGFYGYTF
few TRBJ2-4 TRBV28 - TGTGCCGGCACCTCCCAGGGGTCGGTAGCCAAAAACATTCAGTACTTC CAGTSQGSVAKNIQYF
many TRBJ2-1 TRBV28 TRBD2 TGTGCCAGTTCCTCTTCCAGCGGGAGGGGTAATGAGCAGTTCTTC CASSSSSGRGNEQFF
- TRBJ2-7 TRBV6-2/TRBV6-3 - TGTGCCAGCAGTTGGCCCCGGGGTTACGAGCAGTACTTC CASSWPRGYEQYF
- TRBJ2-2 TRBV7-2 - TGTGCCAGCAGCTTAGCCTCTAGGTGGACTAACACCGGGGAGCTGTTTTTT CASSLASRWTNTGELFF
- TRBJ1-6 TRBV19 - TGTGCCAGCCACTACCATCGGACAGTTAATTCACCCCTCCACTTT CASHYHRTVNSPLHF
- TRBJ2-5 TRBV11-3 - TGTGCCAGCAGCTTAGATCGCCTTCGGGGACAAAGATCGGAGACCCAGTACTTC CASSLDRLRGQRSETQYF
- TRBJ2-7 TRBV27 TRBD1 TGTGCCACCAAGGGGGACAGGGGTTTCGAGCAGTACTTC CATKGDRGFEQYF
- TRBJ1-2 TRBV7-9 - TGTGCCAGCAGCACCCGACGGTCACTCTATGGCTACACCTTC CASSTRRSLYGYTF
many TRBJ2-1 TRBV27 TRBD1 TGTGCCAGCAGTCCAGGGGGATTGTTTGAGAATGAGCAGTTCTTC CASSPGGLFENEQFF
many TRBJ2-2 TRBV12-3/TRBV12-4 - TGTGCCAGCAGTTTAGCGTTGGGTGGCGACACCGGGGAGCTGTTTTTT CASSLALGGDTGELFF
- TRBJ2-1 TRBV6-9 TRBD2 TGTGCCAGCAGTTTCTTCGGGCAGCGGGGAGTACACGGTGAGCAGTTCTTC CASSFFGQRGVHGEQFF
many TRBJ2-5 TRBV6-1 - TGTGCCAGCAGTGAAGGTTCGGCAGGGTGGAAGTACTTC CASSEGSAGWKYF
many TRBJ2-3 TRBV12-3/TRBV12-4 - TGTGCCAGCAGTTCCCTTTGGACCGAGGGCGCAGATACGCAGTATTTT CASSSLWTEGADTQYF